A single sample is the source of the 11 T cell receptor beta chains below, sequenced in a study of shared clonotypes between healthy human individuals. This table comes from immunoSEQ multiplex PCR, and its TCRdb copy is limited to in-frame clones, with some not included. Seen here are a few million clones, around nine tenths observed once, and the top ten hold over 0.12%. Sequenced input: naive CD4+ T cells sorted from blood. Subset given: CD45RA+ positively selected. The receptor set was obtained from a man aged 18-30 years in good health.

The V call is TRBV29-1, the J call TRBJ2-7; weak D call: TRBD2 (6 bases). CDR1 and CDR2 from the germline V gene are SQVTM and ANQGSEA. The length of the CDR3 is 11 residues. V lost 7 bases to trimming and J lost 6 bases, with 13 bases between them. For the CDR3, the DNA is TGCAGCGGCAGGGCCGGGGGCGAGCAGTACTTC. As protein: CSGRAGGEQYF.

This chain connects TRBV5-6 to TRBJ2-7; no definite D call. This CDR3 spans 12 amino acids. V lost 4 bases, J lost 5 bases, and 10 bases lay in between. The germline V gene encodes CDR1 SGHDT and CDR2 YYEEEE. CDR3 DNA sequence: TGTGCCAGCAGCCGTTCGCTGAACGAGCAGTACTTC. Its protein product is CASSRSLNEQYF.

This chain joins TRBV4-1 and TRBJ2-3; possible D gene TRBD1, 5 bases. The V gene's germline CDR1 is MGHRA and CDR2 YSYEKL. Deletions cut 4 bases from V and 4 bases from J, with 9 bases between. The CDR3 loop spans 13 amino acids. Here the CDR3 reads CASSPRQPDTQYF. CDR3 DNA: TGCGCCAGCAGCCCTCGACAGCCAGATACGCAGTATTTT.

The chain carries TRBV28 and TRBJ1-4, with D uncertain. CDR3 length: 14 residues. Germline lookup yields CDR1 MDHEN and CDR2 SYDVKM. Deletions cut 11 bases from V and 2 bases from J, with 15 bases between. The CDR3 spells CAVGAGSTNEKLFF. The CDR3 DNA reads TGTGCCGTCGGAGCGGGTAGCACTAATGAAAAACTGTTTTTT.

The genes are TRBV19 and TRBJ2-5, with 10 bases lining up with TRBD2. The J segment lost 2 bases and the V segment lost 3 bases, leaving 12 bases of the junction unmatched. The CDR3 runs to 18 residues. Germline V lookup: CDR1 LNHDA, CDR2 SQIVND (reference sequence). CDR3 in amino acids: CASSIKHLAGVRQETQYF. The CDR3 nucleotides read TGTGCCAGTAGTATCAAGCATCTAGCGGGGGTTCGGCAAGAGACCCAGTACTTC. Based on the CDR3 plus reference TRBV19 and TRBJ2-5, the full variable domain is DGGITQSPKYLFRKEGQNVTLSCEQNLNHDAMYWYRQDPGQGLRLIYYSQIVNDFQKGDIAEGYSVSREKKESFPLTVTSAQKNPTAFYLCASSIKHLAGVRQETQYFGPGTRLLVL.

This clone has only a few counts. The J gene is TRBJ2-2, the V gene TRBV30, with D maybe TRBD1 (6 bases). The V and J ends lost 0 bases and 5 bases respectively, with 13 bases between them. CDR1 and CDR2 (germline): GTSNPN, SVGIG (reference sequence). The CDR3 is 15 residues long. The CDR3, as DNA: TGTGCCTGGAGTGTATCACTAGGGGGAACCGGGGAGCTGTTTTTT. Encoded protein: CAWSVSLGGTGELFF.

The rearrangement links TRBV6-1 to TRBJ2-7; weak D call: TRBD2 (5 bases). V gave up 9 bases and J gave up 5 bases, with 17 bases separating them. CDR1 and CDR2 from the germline V gene are MNHNS and SASEGT. The CDR3 spans 13 residues. CDR3 protein: CASVNHEGNEQYF. Here the CDR3 DNA reads TGTGCCAGTGTGAACCACGAGGGTAACGAGCAGTACTTC.

The V call is TRBV7-8, the J call TRBJ2-2; 10 nucleotides line up with TRBD1. The CDR3 is 16 amino acids. With 5 bases clipped from V and 6 bases from J, the junction kept 9 bases outside the gene matches. Germline V gene sequence: CDR1 SGHVS, CDR2 FQNEAQ. The CDR3 loop reads CASSRTRDRGSGELFF. The CDR3 nucleotides are TGTGCCAGCAGCCGCACGCGGGACAGGGGATCCGGGGAGCTGTTTTTT.

This chain connects TRBV7-3 to TRBJ2-1, with TRBD2 matching 10 bases. The CDR3 is 16 residues long. CDR1 SGHTA and CDR2 FQGTGA come from the germline V gene. Trimming removed 2 bases from V and 4 bases from J; junction bases left unmatched: 5. The CDR3: CASSLGASGGYNEQFF. The CDR3 DNA sequence: TGTGCCAGCAGCTTAGGGGCTAGCGGGGGATACAATGAGCAGTTCTTC.

V and J are TRBV28 and TRBJ2-1; TRBD2 aligns across 9 bases. The CDR3 covers 15 residues. The V gene end was trimmed by 7 bases and the J gene end by 1 base; junction bases not matched to a gene: 5. The V gene's germline CDR1 is MDHEN and CDR2 SYDVKM. CDR3 in DNA: TGTGCCAGCAAAAGAAGCGGGGGGTCCTACAATGAGCAGTTCTTC. Amino acid sequence: CASKRSGGSYNEQFF.

This chain joins TRBV11-2 and TRBJ2-7, with 7 positions matching TRBD1. The V gene's germline CDR1 is SGHAT and CDR2 FQNNGV. CDR3 length equals 14 residues. With V trimmed by 5 bases and J by 0 bases, 4 bases remained unmatched. For the CDR3, the DNA is TGTGCCAGCAGCCGACAGGGCAGCTCCTACGAGCAGTACTTC. It translates to CASSRQGSSYEQYF. The full variable domain, completed using reference TRBV11-2 and TRBJ2-7, is EAGVAQSPRYKIIEKRQSVAFWCNPISGHATLYWYQQILGQGPKLLIQFQNNGVVDDSQLPKDRFSAERLKGVDSTLKIQPAKLEDSAVYLCASSRQGSSYEQYFGPGTRLTVT.